The 8 T cell receptor beta chains presented below share a single source sample, sequenced in a study of blood T cell repertoires in COVID-19. Here immunoSEQ multiplex PCR was the method, and the copy in TCRdb shows in-frame clones only, minus some. The sample consists of under 200,000 clones, roughly 86% of them appearing once. The sample consisted of peripheral blood. The receptors were sampled from a young man with active or convalescent COVID-19.

This rearrangement joins TRBV2 to TRBJ1-4, with TRBD1 matching over 10 bases. Germline values: CDR1 SNHLY, CDR2 FYNNEI. The CDR3 loop spans 14 amino acids. V lost 8 bases and J lost 5; bases outside the gene matches: 5. The DNA of the CDR3 is TGTGCCAGCGAGGCGGGACAGGGGAATGAAAAACTGTTTTTT. It yields the protein CASEAGQGNEKLFF.

The table lists this clone with a few counts. The chain is built from TRBV19 and TRBJ2-3; 8 positions match TRBD1. The CDR3 runs 16 residues. The junction had 8 bases not matched to a gene; V was cut back by 5 bases and J by 1 base. Per the germline V gene, CDR1 is LNHDA and CDR2 is SQIVND (reference sequence). This CDR3 reads CASSQRQGFGTDTQYF. The CDR3 DNA sequence: TGTGCCAGTAGTCAGCGACAGGGGTTTGGCACAGATACGCAGTATTTT.

This chain uses TRBV6-5 with TRBJ1-4; TRBD1 matches at 10 bases. This CDR3 has 14 amino acids. Germline CDR1 and CDR2: MNHEY and SVGAGI. V shed 10 bases, J shed 0 bases, and the junction held 2 bases outside the gene matches. CDR3 loop: CATGTGATNEKLFF. The CDR3 DNA reads as TGTGCCACCGGGACAGGGGCAACTAATGAAAAACTGTTTTTT.

This chain links TRBV6-2 or TRBV6-3 with TRBJ1-1; 7 nucleotides agree with TRBD1. This CDR3 is built from 11 residues. Per the germline V gene, CDR1 is MNHEY and CDR2 is SVGEGT. J lost 11 bases, V lost 5 bases, and 5 bases had no gene match. The chain's CDR3 is CASSRDRKAFF. The CDR3 DNA reads as TGTGCCAGCAGTCGGGACAGAAAGGCTTTCTTT.

This clone ranks as medium-sized (0.01 to 0.1%). The chain recombines TRBV6-2 or TRBV6-3 with TRBJ1-5; TRBD1 agrees at 7 bases. V was pared by 4 bases and J by 7 bases, with 13 bases of the junction left unmatched. CDR3 length: 16 residues. Germline V gives CDR1 MNHEY, CDR2 SVGEGT. The DNA for the CDR3 is TGTGCCAGCAGTTGGTCTGACAGGGAGGCCGGACAGCCCCAGCATTTT. Translating gives CASSWSDREAGQPQHF.

J is TRBJ2-1 and V is TRBV5-1, with 10 bases identical to TRBD2. With V trimmed by 0 bases and J by 5 bases, 2 bases remained unmatched. The CDR3 contains 15 residues. CDR1 and CDR2 from the germline V gene are SGHRS and YFSETQ. The CDR3 region is CASSLELAGNNEQFF. CDR3 DNA: TGCGCCAGCAGCTTGGAACTAGCGGGGAACAATGAGCAGTTCTTC.

This clone has only one observation. V usage is TRBV2 and J usage is TRBJ1-1; the match to TRBD1 covers 7 bases. This CDR3 has 12 amino acids. Germline loops: CDR1 SNHLY, CDR2 FYNNEI. V gave up 4 bases and J gave up 10 bases; unmatched junction bases: 6. CDR3 in amino acids: CASSGQGQIAFF. CDR3 nucleotide sequence: TGTGCCAGCAGTGGGCAGGGACAGATAGCTTTCTTT.

This clone has more than one count but fewer than ten. The chain joins TRBV7-2 to TRBJ1-2, with 7 bases identical to TRBD1. The CDR3 is 14 amino acids. Trimming took 5 bases from V and 4 from J; bases not matched to a gene: 7. Germline assignment: CDR1 SGHTA and CDR2 FQGNSA. CDR3 amino acids: CASSTQTGLYGYTF. CDR3 DNA: TGTGCCAGCAGCACCCAGACAGGGCTCTATGGCTACACCTTC.